This T cell receptor (beta chain) was identified in a study of blood T cell repertoires in COVID-19. Overall study context: The United States, Italy and Spain provided the acute and convalescent COVID-19 samples.

All enrollees were roughly 18 to 89 years old and from about two dozen US areas. The assay was immunoSEQ multiplex PCR, and TCRdb's table has in-frame clones only and misses some. The sample has around 170,000 clones; roughly 80% are singletons. Germline V gives CDR1 MNHEY, CDR2 SVGAGI. V shed 6 bases and J 3 bases; nucleotides not matched to a gene: 1. The CDR3 extends over 13 amino acids. The sequencing sample was made of PBMCs or T cells enriched from blood (not recorded which). This receptor was identified in a man over 45 who had recovered from COVID-19. The rearrangement links TRBV6-5 to TRBJ1-5; the match to TRBD1 covers 8 bases. CDR3 in DNA: TGTGCCAGCAGGGGACAGGTCAATCAGCCCCAGCATTTT. Translating gives CASRGQVNQPQHF.